This T cell receptor (beta chain) was captured in a study of beta chain features in type 1 diabetes. This clone showed up just a few times. What was sequenced were expressed TCRB transcripts, since all of the isolated RNA had been reverse transcribed. Sequencing was performed with immunoSEQ multiplex PCR; in TCRdb, only in-frame clones are kept and a portion is missing. The sample lists 300,000 to 400,000 clones, less than 9.5% occurring once. This TCR was sampled from a woman aged 18-29 years in good health. Sequencing input: central memory CD4+ T cells from blood.

The DNA for the CDR3 is TGTGCCAGCAGCCAAGAGAGCCTCAGGGCCTCTGGGGCCAACGTCCTGACTTTC. It translates to CASSQESLRASGANVLTF. This rearrangement joins TRBV4-2 to TRBJ2-6; TRBD1 might be the D (5 bases). Germline CDR1 and CDR2: LGHNA and YNFKEQ. The CDR3 totals 18 residues. V dropped 0 bases and J dropped 0 bases, with 12 bases sitting between them.